The source of this TCR beta chain is a study of T cell responses to AZD1222 COVID-19 vaccine. General observations from the study: As reported, nearly half of all spike-specific TCRs target variant regions that are unmutated. Increased Spike-specific TCR breadth and depth were observed after two AZD1222 doses.

Method: immunoSEQ multiplex PCR; TCRdb's copy keeps in-frame clones and lacks some. The sample records about 110,000 clones, over 75% being singletons. The V end was cut by 3 bases, the J end by 7 bases, with 15 bases between. This CDR3 is built from 14 residues. Germline lookup yields CDR1 MDHEN and CDR2 SYDVKM. About this clone: Its antigen is not identified.

The sequencing here drew on peripheral blood, taken on day 0 of AZD1222 vaccination. The chain couples TRBV28 to TRBJ2-5; D is perhaps TRBD2 (7 bases). The TCR originated in an adult in good health. CDR3 nucleotides: TGTGCCAGCAGTTTGGGGACTAAAGGGGGGACCCAGTACTTC. It translates to CASSLGTKGGTQYF.